Following are 30 T cell receptor beta chains from one sample sequenced in a study of siplizumab effects on memory and regulatory T cells. Sequencing was performed with immunoSEQ multiplex PCR; in TCRdb, only in-frame clones are kept and a portion is missing. The data contain 90,000 to 120,000 clones, 75% to 95% of them singletons. The sequenced sample consisted of CD4+ T cells sorted from blood. These receptors all stem from a human donor in good health. Some clones in this sample may be carry-over from other donors' samples.

The chain combines TRBV29-1 with TRBJ1-4; unclear D gene. Trimming stripped 4 bases from V and 6 bases from J, with 9 bases between. The CDR3 runs 12 residues. The germline CDR1 and CDR2 sequences are SQVTM and ANQGSEA. The CDR3 protein is CSVVAADEKLFF. The CDR3 nucleotides read TGCAGCGTTGTGGCGGCTGATGAAAAACTGTTTTTT.

The chain has TRBV6-5 and TRBJ2-1; the D is unclear. The V end was cut by 2 bases, the J end by 11 bases, with 13 bases between. CDR1 and CDR2 (germline): MNHEY, SVGAGI. The CDR3 sequence is 13 residues long. The CDR3 DNA follows: TGTGCCAGCAGTTACACCCACCAGGCACAGCAGTTCTTC. This translates into CASSYTHQAQQFF.

In nucleotides, the CDR3 is TGTGCCAGCAGTACCTTAGCAGGGCATAGCAATCAGCCCCAGCATTTT. Translation gives CASSTLAGHSNQPQHF. The chain couples TRBV28 to TRBJ1-5; D possibly corresponds to TRBD1 (5 bases). V shed 5 bases and J shed 0 bases, with 14 bases lying between them. The CDR3 spans 16 residues. The germline V gene has CDR1 MDHEN and CDR2 SYDVKM.

V gene TRBV10-1 combines with J gene TRBJ1-3; possible D gene TRBD1, 6 bases. In germline, CDR1 is WNHNN, CDR2 SYGVQD (reference sequence). Trimming cost V 3 bases and J 0 bases, with 12 bases left between them. There are 16 residues in the CDR3. The CDR3 region is CASSDRDIDSGNTIYF. The CDR3 DNA sequence: TGCGCCAGCAGTGACCGGGACATTGACTCTGGAAACACCATATATTTT.

CDR3 region: CASSPLSGQGSEQYF. CDR3 DNA sequence: TGTGCCAGCAGCCCCCTATCGGGACAGGGATCCGAGCAGTACTTC. This sequence joins TRBV9 and TRBJ2-7; 9 bases match TRBD1. This CDR3 spans 15 amino acids. Germline V lookup: CDR1 SGDLS, CDR2 YYNGEE. V lost 4 bases and J lost 6; bases outside the gene matches: 11.

The J gene is TRBJ1-4, the V gene TRBV28; D gene ambiguous. This CDR3 spans 14 amino acids. V lost 5 bases and J 4 bases, leaving 11 bases between the germline ends. The germline V gene encodes CDR1 MDHEN and CDR2 SYDVKM. The CDR3 here is CASSPTPFNEKLFF. CDR3 nucleotide sequence: TGTGCCAGCAGTCCGACCCCCTTTAATGAAAAACTGTTTTTT.

The chain couples TRBV6-5 to TRBJ2-3; D is ambiguous. This CDR3 has 12 amino acids. Germline CDR1 reads MNHEY; CDR2 reads SVGAGI. V was shortened by 8 bases and J by 5 bases, with 11 bases between the two germline ends. The CDR3 nucleotides are TGTGCCAGCGGCAGATGGGTAGATACGCAGTATTTT. It codes for CASGRWVDTQYF.

This clone was found a few times. The CDR3 reads CAWNRGLDQPQHF. For the CDR3, the DNA is TGTGCCTGGAACCGGGGTCTGGATCAGCCCCAGCATTTT. The J gene is TRBJ1-5, the V gene TRBV30; D is unclear. V was cut by 4 bases and J by 5 bases, with 12 bases left in between. In germline, CDR1 is GTSNPN, CDR2 SVGIG (reference sequence). The CDR3 has 13 residues.

V is TRBV25-1 and J is TRBJ2-7; TRBD1 aligns across 7 bases. From germline, CDR1 is MGHDK and CDR2 SYGVNS. CDR3 size: 13 residues. V shed 6 bases, J shed 0 bases, and the junction held 2 bases outside the gene matches. The DNA of the CDR3 is TGTGCCAGCAGAGCAGGGGGCTCCTACGAGCAGTACTTC. Protein: CASRAGGSYEQYF.

V is TRBV27 and J is TRBJ2-5; the D gene is possibly TRBD1 (6 bases). Germline V gene lookup returns CDR1 MNHEY and CDR2 SMNVEV (reference sequence). The CDR3 spans 17 residues. Trimming took off 7 bases at V and 5 bases at J, with 26 bases between the two ends. The CDR3 bases are TGTGCCAGCACTTACCCGAGAAAAGGGACAAAGGCGGAGACCCAGTACTTC. Translating it yields CASTYPRKGTKAETQYF.

The chain recombines TRBV6-1 with TRBJ1-1; D remains ambiguous. The CDR3 covers 18 residues. The V and J ends lost 1 base and 0 bases respectively, with 18 bases between them. The germline V gene has CDR1 MNHNS and CDR2 SASEGT. DNA for the CDR3: TGTGCCAGCAGTGAAGATGTTTTTGGCAGTTTCATGAACACTGAAGCTTTCTTT. Translation gives CASSEDVFGSFMNTEAFF.

The chain links TRBV18 to TRBJ1-2; D possibly corresponds to TRBD1 (5 bases). Germline-derived CDR1 and CDR2 are KGHSH and LQKENI. CDR3 length: 13 amino acids. V was cut by 5 bases and J by 7 bases, with 14 bases left in between. The DNA of the CDR3 is TGTGCCAGCTCATCAGGGCCAAAAGCTGGCTACACCTTC. This encodes CASSSGPKAGYTF.

This rearrangement joins TRBV6-1 to TRBJ2-3, with TRBD1 as a possible D gene (6 bases). The CDR3 has 16 residues. Trimming left V 0 bases short and J 3 bases short, with 13 bases between. CDR1 and CDR2 from the germline V gene are MNHNS and SASEGT. The CDR3 region has the DNA TGTGCCAGCAGTGAAGCCAGGGGATTCAAGACAGATACGCAGTATTTT. Translated, it gives CASSEARGFKTDTQYF.

The CDR3 DNA sequence: TGTGCCAGCTCACCGGGACAGGGGGCTACAGATACGCAGTATTTT. It yields the protein CASSPGQGATDTQYF. The V call is TRBV18, the J call TRBJ2-3, with 12 positions matching TRBD1. In germline, CDR1 is KGHSH, CDR2 LQKENI. J gave up 3 bases and V 3 bases, and 1 base lay outside the gene matches. CDR3 size: 15 residues.

V usage is TRBV6-1 and J usage is TRBJ1-2; D is possibly TRBD1 (6 bases). This CDR3 region has 13 residues. V lost 2 bases, J lost 9 bases, and 13 bases lay in between. Germline values: CDR1 MNHNS, CDR2 SASEGT. CDR3 sequence: CASSETTGQSYTF. The CDR3 region has the DNA TGTGCCAGCAGTGAAACTACCGGACAGAGCTACACCTTC.

V usage is TRBV14 and J usage is TRBJ2-7; D is uncertain. Per germline, CDR1 SGHDN and CDR2 FVKESK. The CDR3 sequence is 14 residues long. The germline V and J ends were trimmed by 0 bases and 4 bases, with 10 bases remaining between them. The CDR3 sequence: CASSQDRGVYEQYF. The CDR3 DNA sequence: TGTGCCAGCAGCCAAGATAGAGGCGTATACGAGCAGTACTTC.

The chain recombines TRBV6-5 with TRBJ1-3; 7 bases are a match to TRBD1. The CDR3 is 14 residues long. V shed 3 bases, J shed 3 bases, and the junction held 2 bases outside the gene matches. Germline V gene lookup returns CDR1 MNHEY and CDR2 SVGAGI. The CDR3 sequence is CASSYDRVGNTIYF. The CDR3 nucleotides are TGTGCCAGCAGTTATGACAGGGTTGGAAACACCATATATTTT.

The chain combines TRBV6-5 with TRBJ2-7; the D gene is possibly TRBD2 (6 bases). Germline loops: CDR1 MNHEY, CDR2 SVGAGI. CDR3 length: 15 amino acids. The ends were cut back, 4 bases at V and 6 bases at J, with 19 bases in the middle. The CDR3 DNA reads TGTGCCAGCAGTTCCCCTCTGAGGAGGGGAGTCGAGCAGTACTTC. It encodes CASSSPLRRGVEQYF.

The chain couples TRBV28 to TRBJ2-3; 9 bases are shared with TRBD1. The junction had 7 bases not matched to a gene; V was cut back by 3 bases and J by 6 bases. The CDR3 loop spans 15 amino acids. Looked up from germline, CDR1 is MDHEN and CDR2 is SYDVKM. CDR3 in amino acids: CASSFWNRGRDTQYF. For the CDR3, the DNA is TGTGCCAGCAGTTTTTGGAACAGGGGGCGGGATACGCAGTATTTT. Based on the CDR3 plus reference TRBV28 and TRBJ2-3, the full variable domain is DVKVTQSSRYLVKRTGEKVFLECVQDMDHENMFWYRQDPGLGLRLIYFSYDVKMKEKGDIPEGYSVSREKKERFSLILESASTNQTSMYLCASSFWNRGRDTQYFGPGTRLTVL.

The chain carries TRBV25-1 and TRBJ2-5, with D maybe TRBD1 (8 bases). The ends were cut back, 5 bases at V and 3 bases at J, with 19 bases in the middle. The CDR3 has 16 amino acids. Germline CDR1 and CDR2: MGHDK and SYGVNS. The CDR3 coding sequence is TGTGCCAGCAGTAAGCGGGGCAGGGGGCTGGAAGAGACCCAGTACTTC. It specifies CASSKRGRGLEETQYF. The whole variable domain, filled in from reference TRBV25-1 and TRBJ2-5, reads EADIYQTPRYLVIGTGKKITLECSQTMGHDKMYWYQQDPGMELHLIHYSYGVNSTEKGDLSSESTVSRIRTEHFPLTLESARPSHTSQYLCASSKRGRGLEETQYFGPGTRLLVL.

The rearrangement links TRBV28 to TRBJ1-1; D is ambiguous. Trimming took off 7 bases at V and 7 bases at J, with 22 bases between the two ends. The CDR3 spans 15 residues. From germline, CDR1 is MDHEN and CDR2 SYDVKM. In DNA form, the CDR3 reads TGTGCCAGCACCACCCCGGGCTCTGGATTCGGTGAAGCTTTCTTT. This sequence encodes CASTTPGSGFGEAFF.

J is TRBJ2-5 and V is TRBV2; TRBD1 agrees at 11 bases. Per the germline V gene, CDR1 is SNHLY and CDR2 is FYNNEI. This CDR3 has 15 amino acids. Trimming at V came to 7 bases and at J to 5 bases, leaving 9 bases not matched to a gene. The CDR3 sequence: CASNLLGTGGETQYF. The CDR3 coding sequence is TGTGCCAGCAATTTATTGGGGACAGGGGGGGAGACCCAGTACTTC. The whole variable domain, filled in from reference TRBV2 and TRBJ2-5, reads EPEVTQTPSHQVTQMGQEVILRCVPISNHLYFYWYRQILGQKVEFLVSFYNNEISEKSEIFDDQFSVERPDGSNFTLKIRSTKLEDSAMYFCASNLLGTGGETQYFGPGTRLLVL.

This chain connects TRBV7-3 to TRBJ2-1, with D perhaps TRBD2 (5 bases). The CDR3 covers 17 residues. Germline V gene data show CDR1 as SGHTA and CDR2 as FQGTGA. V lost 6 bases to trimming and J lost 0 bases, with 18 bases between them. The CDR3 DNA reads as TGTGCCAGCAGTCTTGCGAGTGGGAGAGGCTCCTACAATGAGCAGTTCTTC. Translation gives CASSLASGRGSYNEQFF.

This chain connects TRBV7-3 to TRBJ2-1, with TRBD2 matching over 7 bases. The J segment lost 4 bases and the V segment lost 5 bases, leaving 11 bases of the junction unmatched. CDR1 and CDR2 (germline): SGHTA, FQGTGA. The CDR3 is 16 residues long. The CDR3 loop reads CASSLEPGLHYNEQFF. As DNA, the CDR3 is TGTGCCAGCAGCCTCGAGCCGGGACTACATTACAATGAGCAGTTCTTC.

This clone was recorded only once. The CDR3 here is CASSIGPTDSRYSNQPQHF. CDR3 sequence (DNA): TGTGCCAGTAGTATAGGTCCGACGGACAGCCGCTATAGCAATCAGCCCCAGCATTTT. The J gene is TRBJ1-5, the V gene TRBV19, with D possibly TRBD1 on 6 matching bases. Per germline, CDR1 LNHDA and CDR2 SQIVND (reference sequence). The CDR3 sequence is 19 residues long. Trimming cost V 1 base and J 0 bases, with 19 bases left between them.

V and J are TRBV5-1 and TRBJ2-5; 8 bases are shared with TRBD2. J was trimmed by 4 bases and V by 1 base; bases with no gene match: 15. The germline CDR1 and CDR2 sequences are SGHRS and YFSETQ. The CDR3 totals 18 residues. The CDR3 nucleotides read TGCGCCAGCAGCTTGTCACACAGCGGGAGAGGGGCTGGAGAGACCCAGTACTTC. This codes for CASSLSHSGRGAGETQYF.

V is TRBV25-1 and J is TRBJ1-3; D unclear. Germline V CDR1 and CDR2: MGHDK, SYGVNS. Trimming removed 4 bases at V and 1 base at J, with 8 bases between. This CDR3 is built from 14 residues. The chain's CDR3 is CASSAGGSGNTIYF. CDR3 nucleotides: TGTGCCAGCAGTGCGGGAGGTTCTGGAAACACCATATATTTT.

The V gene is TRBV28, the J gene TRBJ1-4; the D is unclear. With 5 bases removed from V and 0 bases from J, the gap between germline ends came to 10 bases. Germline V gene sequence: CDR1 MDHEN, CDR2 SYDVKM. This CDR3 region has 15 residues. The CDR3 DNA reads as TGTGCCAGCAGTCAGAGTTCGGCAACTAATGAAAAACTGTTTTTT. Its translation is CASSQSSATNEKLFF.

The chain couples TRBV27 to TRBJ1-2; D possibly corresponds to TRBD1 (6 bases). Trimming left V 0 bases short and J 0 bases short, with 11 bases between. CDR3 length: 16 residues. CDR1 and CDR2 from the germline V gene are MNHEY and SMNVEV (reference sequence). Here the CDR3 DNA reads TGTGCCAGCAGTTTATCCGGGACACCCACTAACTATGGCTACACCTTC. This translates into CASSLSGTPTNYGYTF.

The V gene is TRBV27, the J gene TRBJ2-1, with TRBD1 matching 11 bases. Germline values: CDR1 MNHEY, CDR2 SMNVEV (reference sequence). The CDR3 has 16 residues. V lost 5 bases, J lost 4 bases, and 7 bases stayed unmatched. CDR3 in DNA: TGTGCCAGCAGTCCAAGCTGGGACAGGGGGTACAATGAGCAGTTCTTC. Translating it yields CASSPSWDRGYNEQFF.